The entry below describes one T cell receptor beta chain. Its antigen is not identified. The CDR3 sequence is 15 residues long. Trimming at V came to 0 bases and at J to 0 bases, leaving 3 bases not matched to a gene. Germline assignment: CDR1 SGHKS and CDR2 YYEKEE (reference sequence). The data stem from a study of shared clonotypes between healthy human individuals. The study, taken as a whole, reports: Non-shared clonotypes showed lower generation probabilities than clonotypes common to all four donors. In general, naive subsets displayed greater estimated richness than memory subsets did.

Libraries were prepared by immunoSEQ multiplex PCR; TCRdb keeps only in-frame clonotypes and omits some of them. The table shows over a million clones, with roughly 96% occurring only once. The TCR was taken from a man aged 30 to 39 in good health. The sample was naive CD4+ T cells sorted from blood. Subset given: CD45RA+ positively selected. The chain joins TRBV5-5 to TRBJ2-7; TRBD1 matches 7 bases. For the CDR3, the DNA is TGTGCCAGCAGCTTGGAATCAGGGGGCTCCTACGAGCAGTACTTC. It translates to CASSLESGGSYEQYF.